Included here is one T cell receptor (beta chain) sequence, with context. This sample was included in a study of shared T cell receptors in the human thymus. Assay used: immunoSEQ multiplex PCR; TCRdb lists only in-frame clones, some missing. The sample contains 550,000 to 800,000 clones, 70% to 90% of which appear only once. These data also featured in a second study, about human thymus T cells.

The sample taken for sequencing was thymocytes. The receptor was derived from a girl under three years old with a congenital heart defect.

In nucleotides, the CDR3 is TGTGCCAGCAGTACGAATTACAGGGATCCTGAAGCTTTCTTT. Its translation: CASSTNYRDPEAFF. V gene TRBV27 combines with J gene TRBJ1-1; tentatively, D is TRBD1 (6 bases). CDR1 is MNHEY, CDR2 SMNVEV, per germline (reference sequence). V lost 5 bases, J lost 6 bases, and 16 bases lay in between. The CDR3 length is 14 residues.